The clone carrying this T cell receptor beta chain is large. The target antigen is unknown. This entry comes from a study of spatial heterogeneity in lung cancer. Study-wide background: Correlation of TCR transcript counts in tumor regions with a T cell module score from matched bulk RNA-seq was strong.

The ends were cut back, 0 bases at V and 5 bases at J, with 13 bases in the middle. Germline CDR1 MNHEY, CDR2 SVGEGT. There are 15 residues in the CDR3. The time point here: sample taken at primary tumor resection. Every TCR cDNA molecule carried a tag that served as a unique molecular identifier. MiXCR, applied by TCRdb to the 5' RACE reads, yields one record per CDR3 protein. The data hold some 1,600 distinct CDR3 sequences, with around 4.9% observed a single time. Study results and limitations: For expanded intratumoral alpha and beta TCRs, counts tracked tumor mutation counts.

The specimen comprised lung tumor tissue, sampled at surgery. The rearrangement uses TRBV6-2 or TRBV6-3 and TRBJ2-5; a weak D match, TRBD2 (6 bases). The sequence came from a male donor with early-stage non-small cell lung cancer. DNA of the CDR3: TGTGCCAGCAGTTACTCGAAGTCCGGGAGTGAGACCCAGTACTTC. Protein: CASSYSKSGSETQYF.